This T cell receptor (beta chain) was documented in a study of CD8+ T cells in alopecia areata. In the study overall: The study gave treated patients oral tofacitinib at 5 to 10 mg twice daily.

Sample treatment: oral pan-JAK inhibitor, 5-10 mg twice daily. Worth noting for this clone: Its antigen is currently unknown.

The junction had 5 bases not matched to a gene; V was cut back by 0 bases and J by 1 base. The CDR3 length is 18 residues. Germline CDR1 reads SGDLS; CDR2 reads YYNGEE. Sequencing used cDNA as its template, made by extracting RNA and reverse transcribing it. The protocol was immunoSEQ multiplex PCR, while the TCRdb copy is restricted to in-frame clones and leaves out a portion. This table has about 290,000 clones, roughly 50% appearing once. General study results and limits: Sequenced scalp T cells also include alphabeta T cells resident in normal skin. Clonality exceeded that of normal scalp in lesional scalp, most notably in alopecia totalis/universalis. Many expanded lesional clones persisted in scalp and blood during tofacitinib treatment.

Specimen: CD4+ T cells sorted from blood, collected at week 24, from a patient treated with tofacitinib. This chain connects TRBV9 to TRBJ2-6; TRBD1 aligns across 9 bases. The receptor was derived from a human donor with alopecia areata. As DNA, the CDR3 is TGTGCCAGCAGCGTAGCTACAGGGGGCTTTTCTGGGGCCAACGTCCTGACTTTC. This sequence encodes CASSVATGGFSGANVLTF.